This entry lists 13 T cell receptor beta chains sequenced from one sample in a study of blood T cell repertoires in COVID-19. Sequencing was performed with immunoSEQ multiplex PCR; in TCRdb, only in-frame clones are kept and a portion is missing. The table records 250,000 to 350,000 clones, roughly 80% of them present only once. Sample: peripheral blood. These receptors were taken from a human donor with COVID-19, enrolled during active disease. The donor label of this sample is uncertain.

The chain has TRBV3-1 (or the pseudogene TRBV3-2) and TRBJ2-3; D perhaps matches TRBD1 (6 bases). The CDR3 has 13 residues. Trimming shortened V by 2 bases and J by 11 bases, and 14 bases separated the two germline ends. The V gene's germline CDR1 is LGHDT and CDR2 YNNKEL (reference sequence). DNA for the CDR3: TGTGCCAGCAGCCAAATAGACAGGCCTAAGCAGTATTTT. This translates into CASSQIDRPKQYF.

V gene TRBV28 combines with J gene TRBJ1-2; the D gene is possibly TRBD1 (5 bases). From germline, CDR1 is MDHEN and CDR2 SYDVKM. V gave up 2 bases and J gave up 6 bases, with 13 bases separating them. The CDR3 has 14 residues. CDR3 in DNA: TGTGCCAGCAGTTTAGACAGCTCGGTCGATGGCTACACCTTC. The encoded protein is CASSLDSSVDGYTF.

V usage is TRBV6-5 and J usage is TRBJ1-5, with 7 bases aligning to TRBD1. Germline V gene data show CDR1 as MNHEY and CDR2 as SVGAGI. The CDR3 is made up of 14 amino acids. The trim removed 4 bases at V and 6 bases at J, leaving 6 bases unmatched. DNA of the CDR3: TGTGCCAGCAGTTTAAGACAGGGAGCTCAGCCCCAGCATTTT. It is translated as CASSLRQGAQPQHF.

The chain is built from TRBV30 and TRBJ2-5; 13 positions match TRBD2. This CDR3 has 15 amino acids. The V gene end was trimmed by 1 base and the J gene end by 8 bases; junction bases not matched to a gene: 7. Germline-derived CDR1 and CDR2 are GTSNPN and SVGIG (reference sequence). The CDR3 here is CAWSAPGLAGITQYF. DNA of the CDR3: TGTGCCTGGAGTGCTCCGGGACTAGCGGGAATAACCCAGTACTTC.

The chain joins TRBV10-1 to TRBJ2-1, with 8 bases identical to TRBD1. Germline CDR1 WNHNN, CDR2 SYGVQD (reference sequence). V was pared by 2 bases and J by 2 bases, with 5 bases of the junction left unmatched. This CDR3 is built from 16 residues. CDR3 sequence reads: CASSEQPGGPYNEQFF. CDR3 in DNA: TGCGCCAGCAGTGAGCAGCCAGGGGGCCCCTACAATGAGCAGTTCTTC.

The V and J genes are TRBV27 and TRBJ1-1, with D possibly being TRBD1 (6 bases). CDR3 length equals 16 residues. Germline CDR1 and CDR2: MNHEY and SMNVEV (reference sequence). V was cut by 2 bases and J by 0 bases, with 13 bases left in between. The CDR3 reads CASSLGWTDMNTEAFF. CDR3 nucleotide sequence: TGTGCCAGCAGTTTAGGGTGGACAGATATGAACACTGAAGCTTTCTTT.

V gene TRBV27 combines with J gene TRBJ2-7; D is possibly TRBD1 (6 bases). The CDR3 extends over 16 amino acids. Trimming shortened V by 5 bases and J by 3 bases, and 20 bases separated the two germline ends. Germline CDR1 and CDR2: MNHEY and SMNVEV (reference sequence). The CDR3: CASSPPLKPRGYEQYF. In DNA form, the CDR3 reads TGTGCCAGCAGTCCTCCGTTAAAACCCAGGGGCTACGAGCAGTACTTC.

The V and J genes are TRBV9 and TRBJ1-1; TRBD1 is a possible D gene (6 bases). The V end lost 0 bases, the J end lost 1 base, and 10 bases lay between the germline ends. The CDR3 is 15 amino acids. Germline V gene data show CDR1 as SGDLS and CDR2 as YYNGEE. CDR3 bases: TGTGCCAGCAGCGTAGATTGGGGGCAGAACACTGAAGCTTTCTTT. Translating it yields CASSVDWGQNTEAFF.

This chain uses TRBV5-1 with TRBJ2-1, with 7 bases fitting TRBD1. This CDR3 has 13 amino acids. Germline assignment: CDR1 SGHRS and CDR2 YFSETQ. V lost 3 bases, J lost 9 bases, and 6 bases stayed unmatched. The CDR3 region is CASSWDRPTEQFF. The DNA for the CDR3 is TGCGCCAGCAGCTGGGACAGACCGACTGAGCAGTTCTTC.

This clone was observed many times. The CDR3 loop is CASSARTGGISGNTIYF. CDR3 DNA: TGTGCCAGCAGCGCAAGGACAGGGGGCATCTCTGGAAACACCATATATTTT. This chain connects TRBV7-9 to TRBJ1-3, with TRBD1 matching 11 bases. Germline V lookup: CDR1 SEHNR, CDR2 FQNEAQ (reference sequence). V shed 5 bases and J 0 bases; nucleotides not matched to a gene: 6. This CDR3 is 17 amino acids long.

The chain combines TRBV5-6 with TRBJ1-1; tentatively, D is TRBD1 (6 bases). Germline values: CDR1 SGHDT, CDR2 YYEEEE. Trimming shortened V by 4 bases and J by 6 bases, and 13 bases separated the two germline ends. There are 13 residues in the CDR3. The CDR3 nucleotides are TGTGCCAGCAGCCGGGACATTCGACCTGAAGCTTTCTTT. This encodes CASSRDIRPEAFF.

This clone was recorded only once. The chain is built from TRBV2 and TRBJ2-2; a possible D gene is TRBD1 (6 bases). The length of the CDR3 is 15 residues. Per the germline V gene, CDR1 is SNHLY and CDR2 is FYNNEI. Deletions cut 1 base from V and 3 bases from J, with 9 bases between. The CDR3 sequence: CASSEDRTDTGELFF. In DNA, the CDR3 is TGTGCCAGCAGTGAAGATAGGACAGACACCGGGGAGCTGTTTTTT.

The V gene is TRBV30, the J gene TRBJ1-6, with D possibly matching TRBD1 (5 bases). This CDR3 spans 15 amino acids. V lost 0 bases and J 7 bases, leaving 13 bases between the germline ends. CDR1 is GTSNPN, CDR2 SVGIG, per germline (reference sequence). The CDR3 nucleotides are TGTGCCTGGAGTGTACAGAGGGGAGGGAATTCACCCCTCCACTTT. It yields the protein CAWSVQRGGNSPLHF.